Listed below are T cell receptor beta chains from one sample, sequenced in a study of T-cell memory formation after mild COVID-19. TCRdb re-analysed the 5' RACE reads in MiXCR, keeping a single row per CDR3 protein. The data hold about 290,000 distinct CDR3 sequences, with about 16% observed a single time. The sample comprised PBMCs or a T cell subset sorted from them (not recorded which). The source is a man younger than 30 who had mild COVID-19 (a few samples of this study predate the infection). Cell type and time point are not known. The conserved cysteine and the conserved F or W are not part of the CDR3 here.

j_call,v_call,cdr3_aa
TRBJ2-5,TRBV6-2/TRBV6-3,ASSPGWYQETQY
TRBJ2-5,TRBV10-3,AISESTSAETQY
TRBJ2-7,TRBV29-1,SATGTGVYEQY
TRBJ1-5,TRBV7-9,ASSPNSQPQH
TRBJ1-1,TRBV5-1,ASSPLTLMNTEAF
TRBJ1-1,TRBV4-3,ASSQDTFRRNTEAF
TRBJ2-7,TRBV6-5,ASSYSQRGSTYEQY
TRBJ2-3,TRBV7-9,ASSLAGRGRPALTDTQY
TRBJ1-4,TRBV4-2,ASSQDPTSLEKLF
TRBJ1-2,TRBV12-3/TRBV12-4,ASSPTPGVGYGYT
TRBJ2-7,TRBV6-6,ASSYSEKDYEQY
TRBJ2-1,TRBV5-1,ASSLGAGKSPALS
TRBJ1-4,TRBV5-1,ASSWAAQGGEKLF
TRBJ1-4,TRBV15,ATSRDKTASNEKLF
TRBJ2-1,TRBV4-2,ASSHMTNYNEQF
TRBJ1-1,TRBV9,ASSGEGAGNTEAF
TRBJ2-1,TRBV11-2,ASSLQGPLGDNEQF
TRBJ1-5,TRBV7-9,ASSQGDQPQH
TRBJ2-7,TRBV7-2,ATGGLGIEQY
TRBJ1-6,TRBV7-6,ASSLEGNSPLH
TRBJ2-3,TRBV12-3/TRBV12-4,ASSPGTADTQY
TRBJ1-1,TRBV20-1,SAMVLTARRAPF
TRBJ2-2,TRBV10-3,AISDSRNTGELF
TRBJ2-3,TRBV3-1,ASSPIDVTDTQY
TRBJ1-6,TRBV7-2,ASSLDRGRSSPLH
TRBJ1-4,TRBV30,ASDRGGEKLF
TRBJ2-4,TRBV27,ASSLGVTNIQY
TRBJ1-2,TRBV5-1,ASSLEGREGHGYT
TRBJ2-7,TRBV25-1,ASSEFGDNYEQY
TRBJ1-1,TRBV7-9,ASSLGTGQGRTEAF
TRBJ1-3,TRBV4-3,ASSQAGGPDTIY
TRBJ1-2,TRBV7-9,ASSLPGGRGSGYT
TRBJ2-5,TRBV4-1,ASSQPLGTQY
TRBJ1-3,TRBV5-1,ASSLQASSGNTIY
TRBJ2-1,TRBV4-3,ASSQARGGWGEQF
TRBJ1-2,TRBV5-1,ASSRDSYGYT
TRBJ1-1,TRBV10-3,AISETPTGWTEAF
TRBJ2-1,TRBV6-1,ASRGLAGASQTYNEQF
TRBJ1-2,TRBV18,ASSPHLDGYT
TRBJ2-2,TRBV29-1,SVDHQNTGELF
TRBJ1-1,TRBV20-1,SAIPFGEAF
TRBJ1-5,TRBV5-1,ASSPIPTGANQPQH
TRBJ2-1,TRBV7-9,ATQEGGSYNEQF
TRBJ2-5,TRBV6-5,ASSKPGLQETQY
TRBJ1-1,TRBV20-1,SAHREMNTEAF
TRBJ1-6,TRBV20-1,SARAGGAGSPLH
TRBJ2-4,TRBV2,ASSVATAKNIQY
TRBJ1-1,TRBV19,ASSIGQRTEAF
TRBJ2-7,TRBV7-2,ASSYEGGGNYEQY
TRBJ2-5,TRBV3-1,ASSQQAGGQETQY
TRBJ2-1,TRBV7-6,ASSLTGRINEQF
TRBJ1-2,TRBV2,ASNRDNYGYT
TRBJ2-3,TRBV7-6,ASSSTVLSTDTQY
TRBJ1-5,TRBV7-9,ASSGGARYQPQH
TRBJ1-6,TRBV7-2,ASSLAGRNSPLH
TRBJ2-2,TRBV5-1,ASGDPNTGELF
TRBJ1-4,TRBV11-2,ASSAQGGEKLF
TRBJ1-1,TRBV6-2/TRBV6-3,ASRKQVRAEAF
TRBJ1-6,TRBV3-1,ASSQSPSSYNSPLH
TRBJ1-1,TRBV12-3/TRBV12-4,ASTPPQGNTEAF